This is a list of T cell receptor beta chains from one sample in a study of PD-L1 blockade in urothelial cancer. Profiling relied on immunoSEQ multiplex PCR, and the TCRdb table lists in-frame clones only, not all of them. The profile covers about 56,000 clones, with about 86% appearing a single time and less than 3.5% taken by the ten largest. This material consisted of PBMCs, taken around atezolizumab (anti-PD-L1) treatment. Receptors were obtained from a man in his forties or fifties with urothelial cancer. The CDR3 runs from the conserved cysteine through the conserved F or W. Fields, in order: V gene, J gene, CDR3 protein.

V gene: TRBV10-3; J gene: TRBJ2-7; CDR3 protein: CAISGGAGVAYEQYF
V gene: TRBV5-1; J gene: TRBJ2-2; CDR3 protein: CASSFRPRMTGETGELFF
V gene: TRBV5-1; J gene: TRBJ2-7; CDR3 protein: CASSLGEARGLHEQYF
V gene: TRBV4-1; J gene: TRBJ1-4; CDR3 protein: CASSRQGSNEKLFF
V gene: TRBV25-1; J gene: TRBJ1-5; CDR3 protein: CASSVGVSNQPQHF
V gene: TRBV19; J gene: TRBJ1-4; CDR3 protein: CASSRYRAPNEKLFF
V gene: TRBV19; J gene: TRBJ2-7; CDR3 protein: CASSPGTAYEQYF
V gene: TRBV5-1; J gene: TRBJ2-2; CDR3 protein: CASSLGQTWTGELFF
V gene: TRBV25-1; J gene: TRBJ1-3; CDR3 protein: CASSGPGWSGNTIYF
V gene: TRBV5-1; J gene: TRBJ2-1; CDR3 protein: CASSLVVSGTGTGRAWNEQFF
V gene: TRBV5-4; J gene: TRBJ2-7; CDR3 protein: CASSLGTGGPHEQYF
V gene: TRBV11-2; J gene: TRBJ2-7; CDR3 protein: CASSLDPRTLQYF
V gene: TRBV9; J gene: TRBJ2-2; CDR3 protein: CASSVGGYANTGELFF
V gene: TRBV7-6; J gene: TRBJ2-3; CDR3 protein: CASSSRGRTDTQYF
V gene: TRBV6-1; J gene: TRBJ2-3; CDR3 protein: CASSDYLAGVDTQYF
V gene: TRBV5-1; J gene: TRBJ1-1; CDR3 protein: CATRDRVNTEAFF
V gene: TRBV20-1; J gene: TRBJ2-7; CDR3 protein: CSAGHYEQYF
V gene: TRBV5-8; J gene: TRBJ2-7; CDR3 protein: CASSLPTGHLEFSYEQYF
V gene: TRBV2; J gene: TRBJ2-5; CDR3 protein: CASSRGRETQYF
V gene: TRBV5-1; J gene: TRBJ2-3; CDR3 protein: CASRTRPSTDTQYF
V gene: TRBV14; J gene: TRBJ2-1; CDR3 protein: CASSQDLGEQFF
V gene: TRBV9; J gene: TRBJ2-1; CDR3 protein: CASSVDPRLINEQFF
V gene: TRBV12-5; J gene: TRBJ1-1; CDR3 protein: CASGWRQANTEAFF
V gene: TRBV5-1; J gene: TRBJ2-3; CDR3 protein: CASSLVGLHTDTQYF
V gene: TRBV13; J gene: TRBJ2-2; CDR3 protein: CASSSVSTGELFF
V gene: TRBV6-5; J gene: TRBJ1-4; CDR3 protein: CASSTTGGYNEKLFF
V gene: TRBV12-5; J gene: TRBJ2-5; CDR3 protein: CASGLGTGETQYF
V gene: TRBV9; J gene: TRBJ1-1; CDR3 protein: CASSARDRTEAFF
V gene: TRBV19; J gene: TRBJ1-4; CDR3 protein: CASSPRGGSLATNEKLFF
V gene: TRBV7-3; J gene: TRBJ2-1; CDR3 protein: CASSPSPRDEQFF
V gene: TRBV4-2; J gene: TRBJ1-3; CDR3 protein: CASSQQGSGNTIYF
V gene: TRBV4-2; J gene: TRBJ1-1; CDR3 protein: CASSQAGGKAFF
V gene: TRBV7-9; J gene: TRBJ2-3; CDR3 protein: CASSALEEGGADTQYF
V gene: TRBV11-2; J gene: TRBJ1-6; CDR3 protein: CASSSNTGDNSPLHF
V gene: TRBV7-2; J gene: TRBJ2-5; CDR3 protein: CASSSGGGRETQYF
V gene: TRBV27; J gene: TRBJ1-1; CDR3 protein: CASRPAGFTEAFF
V gene: TRBV7-2; J gene: TRBJ2-3; CDR3 protein: CASSKQGADTQYF
V gene: TRBV15; J gene: TRBJ1-2; CDR3 protein: CATSGGGFWGQQSYTF
V gene: TRBV2; J gene: TRBJ1-5; CDR3 protein: CASSADRDQPQHF
V gene: TRBV5-1; J gene: TRBJ1-1; CDR3 protein: CASSYTGTGVTEAFF
V gene: TRBV2; J gene: TRBJ1-1; CDR3 protein: CASNGQGAITEAFF
V gene: TRBV7-9; J gene: TRBJ2-7; CDR3 protein: CASSLKGGDSYEQYF
V gene: TRBV7-9; J gene: TRBJ1-1; CDR3 protein: CASSLAQGSVGTEAFF
V gene: TRBV5-1; J gene: TRBJ2-3; CDR3 protein: CASSLVPSGTSGSTDTQYF
V gene: TRBV23-1; J gene: TRBJ1-1; CDR3 protein: CASSQSGEDTEAFF
V gene: TRBV5-1; J gene: TRBJ2-1; CDR3 protein: CASSWAGGDNEQFF
V gene: TRBV9; J gene: TRBJ2-7; CDR3 protein: CASSPDSGTGSGQYF
V gene: TRBV30; J gene: TRBJ2-7; CDR3 protein: CAWSVMGTSGSYEQYF